The sample holds one count of the clone carrying this T cell receptor (beta chain). Its target is unknown. These data belong to a study of resident and recirculating memory T cells in vitiligo. Study-wide background: Shave-biopsy epidermis from lesional and nonlesional skin was sequenced alongside PBMCs.

Sequencing used immunoSEQ multiplex PCR; TCRdb keeps in-frame clones, though not all of them. Among tens of thousands of clones listed, just over 90% were seen once. Patients who had received treatment within the previous three months were excluded. General study results and limits: No unique dominant TCR clone was found in vitiligo lesions. TCR sequences were not conserved across biopsy sites or patients.

Per germline, CDR1 MNHEY and CDR2 SMNVEV (reference sequence). The CDR3 loop spans 14 amino acids. V gave up 6 bases and J gave up 8 bases; unmatched junction bases: 9. The sequenced sample was blood. This clonotype was obtained from a male donor with vitiligo. The V gene is TRBV27, the J gene TRBJ2-1; the match to TRBD2 covers 8 bases. The CDR3 coding sequence is TGTGCCAGCAGACGTGTCGGGACTAGGGATGAGCAGTTCTTC. Its protein is CASRRVGTRDEQFF.